The 21 T cell receptor beta chains given below trace back to one sample, sequenced in a study of blood T cell repertoires in COVID-19. Sequencing used immunoSEQ multiplex PCR; TCRdb keeps in-frame clones, though not all of them. The sample has some 260,000 clones; 82% are singletons. Sequencing was performed on peripheral blood. The receptors originated from a young woman with acute or convalescent COVID-19.

Regarding this clone: The junction differs from germline at one of its ends, possibly a read error. The V call is TRBV7-2, the J call TRBJ1-5; 10 bases fit TRBD1. The CDR3 runs 13 residues. The germline gives CDR1 SGHTA, CDR2 FQGNSA. The DNA for the CDR3 is TGTGCCAGCAGCGAATACGGTGACAGGGGGCTGGATTTT. Its protein product is CASSEYGDRGLDF.

On this clone itself: At one end the junction does not follow the germline gene, possibly because of a read error. J is TRBJ2-5 and V is TRBV7-7, with 13 positions matching TRBD2. There are 14 residues in the CDR3. Germline CDR1 and CDR2: SSHAT and FNYEAQ (reference sequence). The chain's CDR3 is CASSLLAGGETQYF. In DNA form, the CDR3 reads TGTGCTAGCAGCTTACTAGCGGGAGGGGAGACCCAGTACTTC.

The chain has TRBV5-1 and TRBJ2-1; unclear D gene. The ends were cut back, 0 bases at V and 8 bases at J, with 6 bases in the middle. Looked up from germline, CDR1 is SGHRS and CDR2 is YFSETQ. The CDR3 is 12 amino acids. The CDR3 bases are TGCGCCAGCAGCTTGGGGCCTGATGAGCAGTTCTTC. This sequence encodes CASSLGPDEQFF.

This clone was found once. The rearrangement links TRBV5-1 to TRBJ2-3, with 8 bases that match TRBD2. The CDR3 is 15 residues long. Germline V CDR1 and CDR2: SGHRS, YFSETQ. The V gene end was trimmed by 0 bases and the J gene end by 4 bases; junction bases not matched to a gene: 4. The CDR3 spells CASSLVAGSADTQYF. CDR3 sequence (DNA): TGCGCCAGCAGCTTGGTAGCGGGAAGCGCAGATACGCAGTATTTT.

In this sample, this clone turned up many times. The V call is TRBV10-1, the J call TRBJ2-2; 7 bases are shared with TRBD1. Germline CDR1 WNHNN, CDR2 SYGVQD (reference sequence). The CDR3 spans 15 residues. The trim removed 4 bases at V and 8 bases at J, leaving 10 bases unmatched. The CDR3 protein is CASSVGIGGAGELFF. In DNA form, the CDR3 reads TGCGCCAGCAGTGTTGGAATAGGGGGCGCGGGGGAGCTGTTTTTT.

This clone was counted between two and nine times. The DNA for the CDR3 is TGTGCCAGCAGTTACGCTAGTACCTACGAGCAGTACTTC. Protein product: CASSYASTYEQYF. This chain connects TRBV6-2 or TRBV6-3 to TRBJ2-7; D is unresolved. V was cut by 2 bases and J by 2 bases, with 7 bases left in between. CDR1 and CDR2 from the germline V gene are MNHEY and SVGEGT. The CDR3 is 13 residues long.

V usage is TRBV2 and J usage is TRBJ2-5; 8 bases are shared with TRBD1. Germline V gene lookup returns CDR1 SNHLY and CDR2 FYNNEI. The junction had 4 bases not matched to a gene; V was cut back by 5 bases and J by 2 bases. CDR3 length: 14 amino acids. Written as DNA, the CDR3 is TGTGCCAGCAGTCGGGACAGGCGACAAGAGACCCAGTACTTC. This gives the protein CASSRDRRQETQYF.

The chain has TRBV6-6 and TRBJ1-5; 8 nucleotides align to TRBD1. The germline gives CDR1 MNHNY, CDR2 SVGAGI (reference sequence). This CDR3 contains 16 residues. After removal of 6 bases from V and 2 bases from J, the junction contained 9 bases not matched to a gene. CDR3 region: CASSKGQEIGNQPQHF. The CDR3 DNA reads as TGTGCCAGCAGCAAGGGACAGGAGATCGGCAATCAGCCCCAGCATTTT.

This chain links TRBV6-2 or TRBV6-3 with TRBJ2-3; no firm D call. V lost 0 bases and J lost 0, with 7 bases in between. The CDR3 has 15 residues. The germline V gene has CDR1 MNHEY and CDR2 SVGEGT. The CDR3 protein is CASSYSTTSTDTQYF. The CDR3 DNA sequence: TGTGCCAGCAGTTACTCTACGACTAGCACAGATACGCAGTATTTT.

This chain connects TRBV9 to TRBJ2-6; TRBD2 matches at 7 bases. The CDR3 spans 17 residues. V lost 4 bases to trimming and J lost 2 bases; unmatched junction nucleotides: 9. Germline lookup yields CDR1 SGDLS and CDR2 YYNGEE. This CDR3 reads CASSRPGGRAGANVLTF. CDR3 DNA: TGTGCCAGCAGCCGTCCGGGGGGTAGAGCTGGGGCCAACGTCCTGACTTTC.

The CDR3 DNA reads as TGTGCCAGCAGCCATGGGGAGACTAGCAACGATGAGCAGTTCTTC. Translation: CASSHGETSNDEQFF. The rearrangement joins TRBV3-1 (or the pseudogene TRBV3-2) to TRBJ2-1; 7 bases fit TRBD2. The CDR3 has 15 amino acids. After removal of 3 bases from V and 8 bases from J, the junction contained 10 bases not matched to a gene. From germline, CDR1 is LGHDT and CDR2 YNNKEL (reference sequence).

The chain is built from TRBV9 and TRBJ2-7; 7 bases line up with TRBD2. J gave up 5 bases and V 3 bases, and 8 bases lay outside the gene matches. The germline V gene has CDR1 SGDLS and CDR2 YYNGEE. This CDR3 is built from 14 residues. DNA of the CDR3: TGTGCCAGCAGCGATGGCGGGAGAGTAAACGAGCAGTACTTC. Translating it yields CASSDGGRVNEQYF.

The chain uses TRBV18 and TRBJ1-1; a possible D gene is TRBD1 (5 bases). Per the germline V gene, CDR1 is KGHSH and CDR2 is LQKENI. V dropped 6 bases and J dropped 5 bases, with 10 bases sitting between them. This CDR3 has 12 amino acids. The CDR3 reads CASSGGWTEAFF. For the CDR3, the DNA is TGTGCCAGCTCGGGGGGATGGACTGAAGCTTTCTTT.

This clone came up once. The V call is TRBV4-3, the J call TRBJ1-1; no clear D gene. The CDR3 is 18 residues long. Looked up from germline, CDR1 is LGHNA and CDR2 is YSLEER. Trimming removed 1 base from V and 0 bases from J, with 18 bases in between. The CDR3: CASSQGLPASLMNTEAFF. The CDR3 DNA follows: TGCGCCAGCAGCCAAGGACTACCAGCAAGTTTAATGAACACTGAAGCTTTCTTT.

The chain recombines TRBV18 with TRBJ2-1; D possibly corresponds to TRBD2 (7 bases). CDR3 length: 17 amino acids. Germline V lookup: CDR1 KGHSH, CDR2 LQKENI. Trimming cost V 3 bases and J 0 bases, with 15 bases left between them. CDR3 bases: TGTGCCAGCTCACCGGGGGGGCGGGTAAGCTCCTACAATGAGCAGTTCTTC. Protein product: CASSPGGRVSSYNEQFF.

The chain uses TRBV28 and TRBJ2-7; possibly TRBD2 for D (5 bases). Germline CDR1 reads MDHEN; CDR2 reads SYDVKM. The CDR3 totals 15 residues. Trimming took off 3 bases at V and 3 bases at J, with 15 bases between the two ends. The CDR3 region has the DNA TGTGCCAGCAGTTTGCGGTTCGGGGAGCACTACGAGCAGTACTTC. This codes for CASSLRFGEHYEQYF.

The V and J genes are TRBV27 and TRBJ2-7; 9 nucleotides line up with TRBD1. Per the germline V gene, CDR1 is MNHEY and CDR2 is SMNVEV (reference sequence). The ends lost 4 bases at V and 3 bases at J; junction bases unmatched: 7. The CDR3 has 15 residues. Here the CDR3 DNA reads TGTGCCAGCAGTTCCGGGGACAGGGCTGGCTACGAGCAGTACTTC. It codes for CASSSGDRAGYEQYF.

The V and J genes are TRBV11-2 and TRBJ2-5; TRBD2 is a possible D gene (5 bases). The germline CDR1 and CDR2 sequences are SGHAT and FQNNGV. V dropped 5 bases and J dropped 5 bases, with 12 bases sitting between them. The CDR3 sequence is 13 residues long. Here the CDR3 reads CASSRPGIETQYF. Here the CDR3 DNA reads TGTGCCAGCAGCCGACCGGGGATTGAGACCCAGTACTTC.

V gene TRBV7-2 combines with J gene TRBJ1-4, with TRBD1 matching over 9 bases. Germline assignment: CDR1 SGHTA and CDR2 FQGNSA. The CDR3 totals 13 residues. V gave up 5 bases and J gave up 11 bases; unmatched junction bases: 6. The CDR3 loop is CASSPTGQGKLFF. The CDR3 DNA reads TGTGCCAGCAGCCCCACCGGACAGGGGAAACTGTTTTTT.

This clone showed up just once. The chain has TRBV4-2 and TRBJ2-7, with 9 bases that match TRBD2. Looked up from germline, CDR1 is LGHNA and CDR2 is YNFKEQ. The CDR3 runs to 18 residues. V shed 3 bases, J shed 7 bases, and the junction held 19 bases outside the gene matches. Written as DNA, the CDR3 is TGTGCCAGCAGCCAGAGAGTCCCGCGGGAGGGCCTCCGAGAGGAGCAGTACTTC. Amino acids: CASSQRVPREGLREEQYF.

Only a few counts were recorded for this clone. The chain carries TRBV19 and TRBJ1-6; a weak D match, TRBD1 (6 bases). This CDR3 comprises 18 residues. Trimming removed 4 bases at V and 1 base at J, with 17 bases between. Per the germline V gene, CDR1 is LNHDA and CDR2 is SQIVND (reference sequence). CDR3 loop: CASSKLQGEGSYNSPLHF. DNA of the CDR3: TGTGCCAGTAGTAAATTACAGGGAGAAGGGTCCTATAATTCACCCCTCCACTTT.